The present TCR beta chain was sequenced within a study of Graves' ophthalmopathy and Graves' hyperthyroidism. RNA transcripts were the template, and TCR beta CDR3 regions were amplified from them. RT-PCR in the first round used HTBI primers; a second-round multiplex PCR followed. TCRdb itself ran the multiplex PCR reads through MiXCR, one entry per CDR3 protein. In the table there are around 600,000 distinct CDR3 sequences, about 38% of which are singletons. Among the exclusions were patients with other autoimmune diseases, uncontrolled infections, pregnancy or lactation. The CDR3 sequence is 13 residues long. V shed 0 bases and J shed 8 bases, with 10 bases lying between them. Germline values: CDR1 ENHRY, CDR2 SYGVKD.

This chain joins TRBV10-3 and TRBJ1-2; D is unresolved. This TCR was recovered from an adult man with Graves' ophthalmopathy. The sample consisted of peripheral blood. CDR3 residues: CAISESVAQGYTF. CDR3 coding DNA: TGTGCCATCAGTGAGTCAGTCGCACAGGGCTACACCTTC.